The 25 T cell receptor beta chains in this list originate from one sample, sequenced in a study of PD-1 blockade in classical Hodgkin lymphoma. Specified time point: cycle 4 day 1 (C4D1), after more than five weeks of nivolumab. Relapse after autologous stem cell transplantation occurred in every patient, and brentuximab vedotin exposure varied. Method: immunoSEQ multiplex PCR; TCRdb's copy keeps in-frame clones and lacks some. The sample records 80,000 to 95,000 clones, more than 80% being singletons. Sequences were derived from peripheral blood mononuclear cells (PBMCs), sampled before the fourth cycle of nivolumab. These receptors were obtained from a human donor with classical Hodgkin lymphoma.

V gene TRBV11-2 combines with J gene TRBJ2-5; TRBD2 might be the D (6 bases). Trimming stripped 5 bases from V and 7 bases from J, with 17 bases between. Germline assignment: CDR1 SGHAT and CDR2 FQNNGV. The CDR3 totals 14 residues. The CDR3 DNA is TGTGCCAGCAGCCCCGCGCCGGGGGAGAGGACCCAGTACTTC. It yields the protein CASSPAPGERTQYF. The whole variable domain, filled in from reference TRBV11-2 and TRBJ2-5, reads EAGVAQSPRYKIIEKRQSVAFWCNPISGHATLYWYQQILGQGPKLLIQFQNNGVVDDSQLPKDRFSAERLKGVDSTLKIQPAKLEDSAVYLCASSPAPGERTQYFGPGTRLLVL.

This clone has at least ten counts. This chain uses TRBV18 with TRBJ1-1; D is uncertain. This CDR3 comprises 16 residues. Germline V gene data show CDR1 as KGHSH and CDR2 as LQKENI. V lost 2 bases and J lost 6, with 19 bases in between. This CDR3 is CASSPTNPVGNPEAFF. The DNA of the CDR3 is TGTGCCAGCTCACCAACAAATCCCGTAGGTAATCCTGAAGCTTTCTTT.

This clone was seen more than once but under ten times. V is TRBV6-4 and J is TRBJ2-2; 7 nucleotides line up with TRBD1. Germline assignment: CDR1 MRHNA and CDR2 SNTAGT. This CDR3 region has 14 residues. V was clipped by 0 bases and J by 6 bases; unmatched bases: 1. The CDR3 loop reads CASSDSGGAGELFF. DNA of the CDR3: TGTGCCAGCAGTGACTCAGGGGGCGCCGGGGAGCTGTTTTTT.

V gene TRBV28 combines with J gene TRBJ1-2; D gene uncertain. Germline V gives CDR1 MDHEN, CDR2 SYDVKM. Trimming took off 5 bases at V and 3 bases at J, with 13 bases between the two ends. The CDR3 is 14 residues long. DNA for the CDR3: TGTGCCAGCAGTCCCCGGGATCTTCACTATGGCTACACCTTC. Its protein product is CASSPRDLHYGYTF.

The chain recombines TRBV7-9 with TRBJ2-1; D may correspond to TRBD1 or TRBD2 (7 bases each). CDR1 and CDR2 (germline): SEHNR, FQNEAQ (reference sequence). Trimming shortened V by 2 bases and J by 0 bases, and 17 bases separated the two germline ends. CDR3 length equals 18 residues. Written as DNA, the CDR3 is TGTGCCAGCAGCTTAAGCCGGACAGGCGGGAGCTCCTACAATGAGCAGTTCTTC. Residues: CASSLSRTGGSSYNEQFF.

The V call is TRBV5-1, the J call TRBJ2-1; D perhaps matches TRBD2 (7 bases). Germline V gene lookup returns CDR1 SGHRS and CDR2 YFSETQ. This CDR3 is 14 amino acids long. V lost 1 base, J lost 10 bases, and 15 bases lay in between. CDR3 region: CASSLREGDGEQFF. CDR3 sequence (DNA): TGCGCCAGCAGCTTGAGGGAGGGGGACGGAGAGCAGTTCTTC.

The rearrangement uses TRBV10-3 and TRBJ2-5; D is undetermined. The CDR3 runs 13 residues. Germline V CDR1 and CDR2: ENHRY, SYGVKD. The V and J ends lost 8 bases and 3 bases respectively, with 13 bases between them. CDR3 sequence: CAIGLGQKETQYF. CDR3 sequence (DNA): TGTGCCATCGGGCTCGGCCAGAAAGAGACCCAGTACTTC.

V gene TRBV27 combines with J gene TRBJ2-7; D is undetermined. CDR1 MNHEY and CDR2 SMNVEV come from the germline V gene (reference sequence). CDR3 length equals 14 residues. V dropped 3 bases and J dropped 4 bases, with 13 bases sitting between them. CDR3 region: CASSFLGSQYEQYF. CDR3 DNA sequence: TGTGCCAGCAGTTTCCTCGGGTCGCAATACGAGCAGTACTTC.

This chain joins TRBV29-1 and TRBJ2-1, with 11 positions matching TRBD1. In germline, CDR1 is SQVTM, CDR2 ANQGSEA. The CDR3 is 14 amino acids. J was trimmed by 7 bases and V by 6 bases; bases with no gene match: 8. DNA of the CDR3: TGCAGCGTCGCGGACAGGGGGCGCAAGAATGAGCAGTTCTTC. Residues: CSVADRGRKNEQFF.

This clone was detected once. This chain joins TRBV6-5 and TRBJ2-7, with 7 bases that match TRBD1. J lost 2 bases, V lost 6 bases, and 7 bases had no gene match. The CDR3 extends over 14 amino acids. Germline V CDR1 and CDR2: MNHEY, SVGAGI. DNA of the CDR3: TGTGCCAGCAGCACCGACAGGGCCACCTACGAGCAGTACTTC. It yields the protein CASSTDRATYEQYF.

This clone was detected only a few times. V gene TRBV9 combines with J gene TRBJ2-1; TRBD1 agrees at 10 bases. Germline CDR1 is SGDLS and CDR2 is YYNGEE. After removal of 4 bases from V and 7 bases from J, the junction contained 11 bases not matched to a gene. The CDR3 covers 16 residues. This chain's CDR3 is CASSSSPGQGFNEQFF. The CDR3 nucleotides are TGTGCCAGCAGCTCGTCACCGGGACAGGGGTTTAATGAGCAGTTCTTC.

V and J are TRBV7-2 and TRBJ1-1; D is possibly TRBD1 (5 bases). Deletions cut 4 bases from V and 1 base from J, with 13 bases between. The CDR3 has 15 amino acids. Germline V gives CDR1 SGHTA, CDR2 FQGNSA. CDR3 DNA: TGTGCCAGCAGCTCATCACTAACAGGGAACACTGAAGCTTTCTTT. It codes for CASSSSLTGNTEAFF.

This clone was counted between two and nine times. This likely stems from a read error, as it lies one base from a far larger clone. Other DNA sequences in the sample encode the same CDR3. The V gene is TRBV4-1, the J gene TRBJ1-2; 9 nucleotides line up with TRBD1. Unmatched junction bases numbered 6, after V lost 4 bases and J lost 6 bases. The CDR3 totals 14 residues. Germline V gives CDR1 MGHRA, CDR2 YSYEKL. The CDR3 nucleotides are TGCGCCAGCAGCCCAACAGGGGGCCGGGATGGCTACACCTTC. Amino acid sequence: CASSPTGGRDGYTF.

V usage is TRBV7-3 and J usage is TRBJ2-1; TRBD2 aligns across 11 bases. The CDR3 loop spans 18 amino acids. The germline CDR1 and CDR2 sequences are SGHTA and FQGTGA. Trimming took 1 base from V and 3 from J; bases not matched to a gene: 8. CDR3: CASSLSGAGTSGYNEQFF. CDR3 DNA sequence: TGTGCCAGCAGCTTAAGCGGTGCCGGGACTAGCGGCTACAATGAGCAGTTCTTC.

The chain uses TRBV11-2 and TRBJ2-1; D uncertain. V lost 4 bases to trimming and J lost 6 bases, with 16 bases between them. The CDR3 loop spans 15 amino acids. Germline CDR1 SGHAT, CDR2 FQNNGV. The CDR3 coding sequence is TGTGCCAGCAGCTCAGGTCGGAGCTGGGGCAATGAGCAGTTCTTC. Translated: CASSSGRSWGNEQFF.

The chain combines TRBV7-2 with TRBJ1-5; D is undetermined. Per germline, CDR1 SGHTA and CDR2 FQGNSA. The CDR3 is made up of 16 amino acids. V lost 1 base and J 0 bases, leaving 10 bases between the germline ends. CDR3 residues: CASSLVASLSNQPQHF. The CDR3 bases are TGTGCCAGCAGCTTAGTGGCGAGCCTTAGCAATCAGCCCCAGCATTTT.

This chain joins TRBV6-6 and TRBJ1-3; D is perhaps TRBD1 (6 bases). The CDR3 totals 13 residues. Trimming pared 6 bases from V and 3 bases from J, leaving 9 bases between. The germline V gene has CDR1 MNHNY and CDR2 SVGAGI (reference sequence). This CDR3 reads CASRPGDGNTIYF. CDR3 DNA: TGTGCCAGCAGGCCAGGGGATGGAAACACCATATATTTT.

The CDR3 DNA follows: TGTGCCAGCAGCCGATCGGACAGGGGGTACACTGAAGCTTTCTTT. Its translation: CASSRSDRGYTEAFF. The chain joins TRBV7-9 to TRBJ1-1; 10 positions match TRBD1. Losses at the gene ends were 5 bases for V and 3 bases for J; bases not matched to a gene: 6. This CDR3 is built from 15 residues. The germline V gene has CDR1 SEHNR and CDR2 FQNEAQ (reference sequence).

In nucleotides, the CDR3 is TGTGCCAGCAGTGGCGGGACTGAAGCTTTCTTT. As protein: CASSGGTEAFF. This chain links TRBV6-1 with TRBJ1-1; D is uncertain. Germline CDR1 and CDR2: MNHNS and SASEGT. This CDR3 is 11 amino acids long. The V gene lost 4 bases and the J gene lost 5 bases, with 5 bases spanning the gap.

The V call is TRBV11-2, the J call TRBJ2-3; no firm D call. Germline V lookup: CDR1 SGHAT, CDR2 FQNNGV. The CDR3 spans 15 residues. The V end was cut by 1 base, the J end by 2 bases, with 10 bases between. The chain's CDR3 is CASSLVGYLTDTQYF. The CDR3 DNA sequence: TGTGCCAGCAGCTTAGTGGGCTACCTCACAGATACGCAGTATTTT.

This clone was counted a single time. V gene TRBV15 combines with J gene TRBJ2-3, with D hard to call. The CDR3 is made up of 18 amino acids. Germline lookup yields CDR1 LNHNV and CDR2 YYDKDF (reference sequence). The germline V and J ends were trimmed by 0 bases and 2 bases, with 18 bases remaining between them. In DNA form, the CDR3 reads TGTGCCACCAGCAGAGAGAAGGCGGCCACAAGGGCCACAGATACGCAGTATTTT. It is translated as CATSREKAATRATDTQYF.

J is TRBJ1-4 and V is TRBV5-1; no definite D call. Germline V lookup: CDR1 SGHRS, CDR2 YFSETQ. CDR3 length: 16 residues. The germline V and J ends were trimmed by 3 bases and 0 bases, with 12 bases remaining between them. CDR3 residues: CASSSGHGTTNEKLFF. The CDR3 DNA sequence: TGCGCCAGCAGCTCGGGCCACGGAACAACTAATGAAAAACTGTTTTTT.

The V call is TRBV4-1, the J call TRBJ1-1; D unclear. V lost 0 bases and J lost 0, with 8 bases in between. Germline CDR1 and CDR2: MGHRA and YSYEKL. CDR3 size: 15 residues. The CDR3 loop reads CASSQEAGLNTEAFF. CDR3 coding DNA: TGCGCCAGCAGCCAAGAGGCGGGATTGAACACTGAAGCTTTCTTT.

The sample holds a few counts of this clone. This rearrangement joins TRBV7-9 to TRBJ2-7; D unclear. Per the germline V gene, CDR1 is SEHNR and CDR2 is FQNEAQ (reference sequence). CDR3 size: 14 residues. V lost 3 bases, J lost 3 bases, and 12 bases lay in between. The CDR3 sequence: CASSFGRTRYEQYF. CDR3 sequence (DNA): TGTGCCAGCAGCTTCGGGCGGACCCGCTACGAGCAGTACTTC.

The chain employs TRBV5-4 and TRBJ2-5, with 7 bases identical to TRBD1. CDR3 length: 14 residues. V was pared by 2 bases and J by 5 bases, with 6 bases of the junction left unmatched. The germline V gene has CDR1 SGHNT and CDR2 YYREEE (reference sequence). CDR3: CASSLGGPGETQYF. The CDR3 coding sequence is TGTGCCAGCAGCTTAGGGGGCCCAGGGGAGACCCAGTACTTC.